What follows are 21 T cell receptor beta chains derived from one specimen sequenced in a study of shared clonotypes between healthy human individuals. Sequencing was performed with immunoSEQ multiplex PCR; in TCRdb, only in-frame clones are kept and a portion is missing. The repertoire holds roughly 2.1 million clones, with 85% to 95% as singletons. The naive CD8 fraction comprised CD45RO-negative cells positively selected for CCR7 and excluded terminally differentiated effector memory CD45RA+ cells. Sequenced: naive CD8+ T cells from PBMCs. The receptors were sampled from a man younger than 30 in good health. Some clones in this sample may be carry-over from other donors' samples.

The J gene is TRBJ2-1, the V gene TRBV21-1; the DNA was not compared with TRBD2, the D call given in the table. TRBV21-1 is marked as a pseudogene. The CDR3 is 16 residues long. The CDR3 reads CASSKARGEDMVEQFF. CDR3 coding DNA: TGTGCCAGCAGCAAAGCCCGGGGAGAGGATATGGTTGAGCAGTTCTTC.

The V gene is TRBV6-1, the J gene TRBJ1-4; no clear D gene. The CDR3 covers 13 residues. The V and J ends lost 7 bases and 8 bases respectively, with 14 bases between them. Germline V gene sequence: CDR1 MNHNS, CDR2 SASEGT. The CDR3 DNA sequence: TGTGCCAGCAAGGCGGTCCAAGACGAAAAACTGTTTTTT. This translates into CASKAVQDEKLFF.

The J gene is TRBJ1-3, the V gene TRBV19, with D perhaps matching TRBD1 (5 bases). The CDR3 consists of 15 residues. The V and J ends lost 7 bases and 0 bases respectively, with 13 bases between them. Germline V lookup: CDR1 LNHDA, CDR2 SQIVND (reference sequence). The CDR3 here is CASTQDKTSGNTIYF. The CDR3 DNA sequence: TGTGCCAGTACTCAGGACAAAACCTCTGGAAACACCATATATTTT.

The gene calls are TRBV7-8 and TRBJ2-3; TRBD1 aligns across 9 bases. The V gene's germline CDR1 is SGHVS and CDR2 FQNEAQ. The CDR3 runs to 16 residues. V lost 8 bases to trimming and J lost 0 bases; unmatched junction nucleotides: 9. The DNA for the CDR3 is TGTGCCAGCTCGCTGGCGGGGACAGGGAGCACAGATACGCAGTATTTT. Protein product: CASSLAGTGSTDTQYF. The full variable domain, in which reference TRBV7-8 and TRBJ2-3 provide the parts outside the CDR3, is GAGVSQSPRYKVAKRGQDVALRCDPISGHVSLFWYQQALGQGPEFLTYFQNEAQLDKSGLPSDRFFAERPEGSVSTLKIQRTQQEDSAVYLCASSLAGTGSTDTQYFGPGTRLTVL.

This clone was counted a single time. The chain couples TRBV11-2 to TRBJ2-7, with 11 bases identical to TRBD1. Germline loops: CDR1 SGHAT, CDR2 FQNNGV. The CDR3 is 16 amino acids. Trimming at V came to 5 bases and at J to 2 bases, leaving 8 bases not matched to a gene. The CDR3 is CASSQQWDRGAYEQYF. In nucleotides, the CDR3 is TGTGCCAGCAGCCAGCAATGGGACAGGGGGGCCTACGAGCAGTACTTC.

The rearrangement uses TRBV7-9 and TRBJ2-5; 9 bases are shared with TRBD1. J was trimmed by 1 base and V by 5 bases; bases with no gene match: 8. Germline-derived CDR1 and CDR2 are SEHNR and FQNEAQ (reference sequence). The CDR3 totals 16 residues. CDR3 loop: CASSTRQGGTQETQYF. CDR3 DNA: TGTGCCAGCAGCACCCGACAGGGGGGAACCCAAGAGACCCAGTACTTC.

The J gene is TRBJ2-3, the V gene TRBV28, with D uncertain. Trimming pared 6 bases from V and 6 bases from J, leaving 19 bases between. The CDR3 totals 15 residues. Germline CDR1 is MDHEN and CDR2 is SYDVKM. CDR3 sequence reads: CASSPGRFVSDTQYF. The CDR3 DNA sequence: TGTGCCAGCAGCCCCGGGCGATTCGTGTCGGATACGCAGTATTTT.

The chain has TRBV4-1 and TRBJ1-1; maybe TRBD1 (5 bases). This CDR3 contains 16 residues. Germline CDR1 MGHRA, CDR2 YSYEKL. The V gene lost 5 bases and the J gene lost 8 bases, with 24 bases spanning the gap. CDR3 sequence: CASSTLPGRKFPEAFF. CDR3 nucleotide sequence: TGCGCCAGCAGCACTTTACCGGGACGGAAATTCCCCGAAGCTTTCTTT.

The genes are TRBV27 and TRBJ2-7; 8 nucleotides agree with TRBD2. The germline gives CDR1 MNHEY, CDR2 SMNVEV (reference sequence). V dropped 4 bases and J dropped 1; count of bases not matched to a gene: 6. The CDR3 has 15 amino acids. CDR3 amino acids: CASSYEAGVSYEQYF. The DNA of the CDR3 is TGTGCCAGCAGTTACGAAGCGGGAGTTTCCTACGAGCAGTACTTC.

V usage is TRBV5-4 and J usage is TRBJ1-2; TRBD1 matches at 7 bases. Germline V gives CDR1 SGHNT, CDR2 YYREEE (reference sequence). Trimming cost V 5 bases and J 6 bases; bases outside gene matches: 10. The CDR3 contains 14 residues. CDR3 sequence: CASSPTGKGHGYTF. CDR3 nucleotide sequence: TGTGCCAGCAGTCCGACAGGGAAGGGACATGGCTACACCTTC.

The chain combines TRBV14 with TRBJ1-1; D remains unclear. V lost 1 base and J lost 5, with 8 bases in between. The CDR3 extends over 13 amino acids. Germline CDR1 SGHDN, CDR2 FVKESK. The CDR3 coding sequence is TGTGCCAGCAGCCAAGTCAGGCAGACTGAAGCTTTCTTT. It is translated as CASSQVRQTEAFF.

This chain uses TRBV5-1 with TRBJ1-1; D not resolved. Looked up from germline, CDR1 is SGHRS and CDR2 is YFSETQ. CDR3 size: 18 residues. With 0 bases removed from V and 1 base from J, the gap between germline ends came to 19 bases. The CDR3 bases are TGCGCCAGCAGCTTGGTCCCGTCTCAGATGATGACGAACACTGAAGCTTTCTTT. Amino acids: CASSLVPSQMMTNTEAFF. Combining the CDR3 with reference TRBV5-1 and TRBJ1-1 gives the whole variable domain KAGVTQTPRYLIKTRGQQVTLSCSPISGHRSVSWYQQTPGQGLQFLFEYFSETQRNKGNFPGRFSGRQFSNSRSEMNVSTLELGDSALYLCASSLVPSQMMTNTEAFFGQGTRLTVV.

The rearrangement joins TRBV7-9 to TRBJ2-2, with 10 bases aligning to TRBD2. Germline V gene lookup returns CDR1 SEHNR and CDR2 FQNEAQ (reference sequence). Trimming took 11 bases from V and 0 from J; bases not matched to a gene: 9. This CDR3 has 16 amino acids. The CDR3 nucleotides read TGTGCCTCTAGCGGGAGATCGCCCGCGAACACCGGGGAGCTGTTTTTT. Translation: CASSGRSPANTGELFF.

The count of this clone is one. The gene calls are TRBV27 and TRBJ2-5, with a weak D call TRBD1 (5 bases). The assigned J gene may be wrong: the sequence end matches TRBJ2-7 better. The CDR3 extends over 17 amino acids. Germline values: CDR1 MNHEY, CDR2 SMNVEV (reference sequence). The CDR3 DNA sequence: TGTGCCAGCAGTCCCCAAAATGACGCAGGGATCTCCTACGAGCAGTACTTC. Protein product: CASSPQNDAGISYEQYF.

V gene TRBV5-1 combines with J gene TRBJ1-2; no reliable D call. The germline gives CDR1 SGHRS, CDR2 YFSETQ. V was pared by 1 base and J by 8 bases, with 21 bases between. The CDR3 spans 16 residues. CDR3 amino acids: CASSLFEEVTPRGYTF. CDR3 nucleotide sequence: TGCGCCAGCAGCTTGTTTGAAGAGGTGACCCCCAGGGGCTACACCTTC.

This sequence joins TRBV25-1 and TRBJ1-5, with TRBD1 identical over 8 bases. V was clipped by 6 bases and J by 6 bases; unmatched bases: 10. The CDR3 contains 15 residues. Germline CDR1 and CDR2: MGHDK and SYGVNS. Here the CDR3 reads CASSPRTGFSQPQHF. CDR3 nucleotides: TGTGCCAGCAGCCCCCGGACAGGGTTTAGTCAGCCCCAGCATTTT.

The chain uses TRBV19 and TRBJ1-5; 8 nucleotides align to TRBD1. Per the germline V gene, CDR1 is LNHDA and CDR2 is SQIVND (reference sequence). This CDR3 has 18 amino acids. Losses at the gene ends were 5 bases for V and 4 bases for J; bases not matched to a gene: 16. In DNA form, the CDR3 reads TGTGCCAGTAGTCTCGACCCCGGACAGGGACGAGGAAATCAGCCCCAGCATTTT. Amino acids: CASSLDPGQGRGNQPQHF. Full variable domain (remainder filled in from reference TRBV19 and TRBJ1-5): DGGITQSPKYLFRKEGQNVTLSCEQNLNHDAMYWYRQDPGQGLRLIYYSQIVNDFQKGDIAEGYSVSREKKESFPLTVTSAQKNPTAFYLCASSLDPGQGRGNQPQHFGDGTRLSIL.

V and J are TRBV4-2 and TRBJ2-1; TRBD2 agrees at 13 bases. This CDR3 has 17 amino acids. The J segment lost 4 bases and the V segment lost 0 bases, leaving 3 bases of the junction unmatched. The germline V gene encodes CDR1 LGHNA and CDR2 YNFKEQ. The CDR3 sequence: CASSQELLAGGYNEQFF. The CDR3 DNA sequence: TGTGCCAGCAGCCAAGAGCTACTAGCGGGAGGGTACAATGAGCAGTTCTTC.

The count of this clone is one. Different DNA sequences within this sample yield the same CDR3. The rearrangement uses TRBV10-3 and TRBJ2-1, with D perhaps being TRBD1 or TRBD2 (5 bases each). Trimming removed 0 bases at V and 0 bases at J, with 9 bases between. Germline V gene sequence: CDR1 ENHRY, CDR2 SYGVKD. The CDR3 extends over 16 amino acids. CDR3 in DNA: TGTGCCATCAGTGAGTCTGAGGGGAGCTCCTACAATGAGCAGTTCTTC. Translation gives CAISESEGSSYNEQFF.

The rearrangement uses TRBV28 and TRBJ2-1, with 9 bases identical to TRBD2. Germline CDR1 and CDR2: MDHEN and SYDVKM. The ends lost 2 bases at V and 9 bases at J; junction bases unmatched: 8. The CDR3 runs to 15 residues. The CDR3 is CASSLAGGPSGEQFF. In nucleotides, the CDR3 is TGTGCCAGCAGTTTAGCGGGAGGGCCCTCGGGTGAGCAGTTCTTC.

The chain is built from TRBV7-3 and TRBJ2-6, with TRBD2 as a possible D gene (6 bases). The V gene lost 5 bases and the J gene lost 4 bases, with 15 bases spanning the gap. The germline gives CDR1 SGHTA, CDR2 FQGTGA. The CDR3 extends over 16 amino acids. The CDR3 is CASSVFGGTGANVLTF. The CDR3 bases are TGTGCCAGCAGCGTATTCGGGGGTACCGGGGCCAACGTCCTGACTTTC.